The 11 T cell receptor beta chains reported below all come from one sample, sequenced in a study of Ad26.COV2.S vaccination and SARS-CoV-2 variants. The protocol was immunoSEQ multiplex PCR, while the TCRdb copy is restricted to in-frame clones and leaves out a portion. The sample includes some 390,000 clones, approximately 86% of them seen just once. Indicated treatment: about 20 received Ad26.COV2.S at low or high dose, single or two shots; about 5 received placebo; per-sample allocation not given. Sample collection was performed on day 63 after the first vaccine or placebo injection. Source: peripheral blood, taken in a trial of Ad26.COV2.S vaccine versus placebo. Receptors originate from a person aged 18-60 years who received the Ad26.COV2.S COVID-19 vaccine or a placebo.

This chain uses TRBV12-3 or TRBV12-4 with TRBJ1-1; D gene ambiguous. V lost 7 bases to trimming and J lost 5 bases, with 14 bases between them. This CDR3 contains 13 residues. The CDR3 nucleotides read TGTGCCAGCAATCTGGGAGGGATTACTGAAGCTTTCTTT. It codes for CASNLGGITEAFF.

The chain employs TRBV5-5 and TRBJ2-7; TRBD1 is a possible D gene (5 bases). Germline V gene data show CDR1 as SGHKS and CDR2 as YYEKEE (reference sequence). The ends were cut back, 3 bases at V and 5 bases at J, with 18 bases in the middle. The CDR3 loop spans 15 amino acids. The CDR3 coding sequence is TGTGCCAGCAGCTCCCCGGGTCAGGGTGCTCACGAGCAGTACTTC. Residues: CASSSPGQGAHEQYF.

This chain links TRBV5-1 with TRBJ2-2; D call uncertain. Germline assignment: CDR1 SGHRS and CDR2 YFSETQ. The length of the CDR3 is 13 residues. V was pared by 2 bases and J by 6 bases, with 8 bases between. The CDR3, as DNA: TGCGCCAGCAGCTTAGAAGGGCCCGGGGAGCTGTTTTTT. The encoded protein is CASSLEGPGELFF.

In this sample, this clone turned up once. Here the CDR3 reads CASGSTGSSYNEQFF. DNA of the CDR3: TGTGCTAGTGGCTCTACAGGGAGCTCCTACAATGAGCAGTTCTTC. This chain joins TRBV12-5 and TRBJ2-1; maybe TRBD1 (6 bases). V lost 6 bases and J 0 bases, leaving 12 bases between the germline ends. Germline-derived CDR1 and CDR2 are LGHNT and FRNRAP. The CDR3 covers 15 residues. Combining the CDR3 with reference TRBV12-5 and TRBJ2-1 gives the whole variable domain DARVTQTPRHKVTEMGQEVTMRCQPILGHNTVFWYRQTMMQGLELLAYFRNRAPLDDSGMPKDRFSAEMPDATLATLKIQPSEPRDSAVYFCASGSTGSSYNEQFFGPGTRLTVL.

The chain uses TRBV18 and TRBJ2-5, with D perhaps TRBD1 (5 bases). CDR1 and CDR2 from the germline V gene are KGHSH and LQKENI. Trimming pared 2 bases from V and 7 bases from J, leaving 14 bases between. This CDR3 region has 14 residues. In nucleotides, the CDR3 is TGTGCCAGCTCACCAAGAGAGATAAGGGGGACCCAGTACTTC. Encoded protein: CASSPREIRGTQYF.

The chain carries TRBV10-3 and TRBJ2-2; D is unresolved. This CDR3 comprises 14 residues. The germline V and J ends were trimmed by 4 bases and 5 bases, with 11 bases remaining between them. Germline CDR1 is ENHRY and CDR2 is SYGVKD. The CDR3 coding sequence is TGTGCCATCAGTGCCTCTTTCAGTACCGGGGAGCTGTTTTTT. Protein: CAISASFSTGELFF.

The J gene is TRBJ2-5, the V gene TRBV5-1, with a possible D match to TRBD2 (6 bases). V shed 3 bases and J shed 5 bases, with 20 bases lying between them. CDR3 size: 16 residues. CDR1 is SGHRS, CDR2 YFSETQ, per germline. The CDR3 sequence: CASSSPGLASRETQYF. For the CDR3, the DNA is TGCGCCAGCAGCTCTCCGGGACTGGCAAGCCGGGAGACCCAGTACTTC.

This clone was observed a single time. The CDR3 DNA sequence: TGTGCCAGCAGCTTGTGGGGACCATATAGCAATCAGCCCCAGCATTTT. It codes for CASSLWGPYSNQPQHF. The V call is TRBV5-6, the J call TRBJ1-5; TRBD1 might be the D (5 bases). Deletions cut 1 base from V and 0 bases from J, with 11 bases between. In germline, CDR1 is SGHDT, CDR2 YYEEEE. This CDR3 region has 16 residues.

This chain joins TRBV5-6 and TRBJ1-2; D is unresolved. CDR3 length: 14 amino acids. Per the germline V gene, CDR1 is SGHDT and CDR2 is YYEEEE. The V end was cut by 0 bases, the J end by 6 bases, with 12 bases between. CDR3 nucleotides: TGTGCCAGCAGCTTGGATCTAGGGAAGGATGGCTACACCTTC. Translated, it gives CASSLDLGKDGYTF.

This rearrangement joins TRBV7-9 to TRBJ1-2; D might be TRBD1 (5 bases). CDR1 and CDR2 from the germline V gene are SEHNR and FQNEAQ (reference sequence). The CDR3 totals 13 residues. Trimming left V 0 bases short and J 8 bases short, with 10 bases between. The CDR3 sequence is CASSLAQGWGYTF. Here the CDR3 DNA reads TGTGCCAGCAGCTTAGCGCAGGGCTGGGGCTACACCTTC.

The chain employs TRBV6-5 and TRBJ2-1; D is possibly TRBD2 (5 bases). CDR1 MNHEY and CDR2 SVGAGI come from the germline V gene. V was trimmed by 5 bases and J by 7 bases, leaving 6 bases between them. CDR3 length: 11 amino acids. CDR3 coding DNA: TGTGCCAGCAGTCCGGGGAATGAGCAGTTCTTC. This encodes CASSPGNEQFF.